This T cell receptor (beta chain) was identified in a study of blood T cell repertoires in COVID-19. Assay used: immunoSEQ multiplex PCR; TCRdb lists only in-frame clones, some missing. The sample contains around 290,000 clones, 70% to 90% of which appear only once. The clonotype comes from an older woman in a cohort exposed to, infected with or recovered from COVID-19 (not recorded which). The source material was PBMCs or T cells enriched from blood (not recorded which).

The CDR3 sequence is CASSLGLAGGSEQFF. CDR3 nucleotides: TGTGCCAGCAGCTTAGGACTAGCGGGAGGTAGTGAGCAGTTCTTC. The chain uses TRBV7-2 and TRBJ2-1; TRBD2 matches 13 bases. This CDR3 has 15 amino acids. The V segment lost 1 base and the J segment 9 bases; nucleotides outside the gene matches: 3. Per germline, CDR1 SGHTA and CDR2 FQGNSA. Complete variable domain (other parts from reference TRBV7-2 and TRBJ2-1): GAGVSQSPSNKVTEKGKDVELRCDPISGHTALYWYRQSLGQGLEFLIYFQGNSAPDKSGLPSDRFSAERTGGSVSTLTIQRTQQEDSAVYLCASSLGLAGGSEQFFGPGTRLTVL.